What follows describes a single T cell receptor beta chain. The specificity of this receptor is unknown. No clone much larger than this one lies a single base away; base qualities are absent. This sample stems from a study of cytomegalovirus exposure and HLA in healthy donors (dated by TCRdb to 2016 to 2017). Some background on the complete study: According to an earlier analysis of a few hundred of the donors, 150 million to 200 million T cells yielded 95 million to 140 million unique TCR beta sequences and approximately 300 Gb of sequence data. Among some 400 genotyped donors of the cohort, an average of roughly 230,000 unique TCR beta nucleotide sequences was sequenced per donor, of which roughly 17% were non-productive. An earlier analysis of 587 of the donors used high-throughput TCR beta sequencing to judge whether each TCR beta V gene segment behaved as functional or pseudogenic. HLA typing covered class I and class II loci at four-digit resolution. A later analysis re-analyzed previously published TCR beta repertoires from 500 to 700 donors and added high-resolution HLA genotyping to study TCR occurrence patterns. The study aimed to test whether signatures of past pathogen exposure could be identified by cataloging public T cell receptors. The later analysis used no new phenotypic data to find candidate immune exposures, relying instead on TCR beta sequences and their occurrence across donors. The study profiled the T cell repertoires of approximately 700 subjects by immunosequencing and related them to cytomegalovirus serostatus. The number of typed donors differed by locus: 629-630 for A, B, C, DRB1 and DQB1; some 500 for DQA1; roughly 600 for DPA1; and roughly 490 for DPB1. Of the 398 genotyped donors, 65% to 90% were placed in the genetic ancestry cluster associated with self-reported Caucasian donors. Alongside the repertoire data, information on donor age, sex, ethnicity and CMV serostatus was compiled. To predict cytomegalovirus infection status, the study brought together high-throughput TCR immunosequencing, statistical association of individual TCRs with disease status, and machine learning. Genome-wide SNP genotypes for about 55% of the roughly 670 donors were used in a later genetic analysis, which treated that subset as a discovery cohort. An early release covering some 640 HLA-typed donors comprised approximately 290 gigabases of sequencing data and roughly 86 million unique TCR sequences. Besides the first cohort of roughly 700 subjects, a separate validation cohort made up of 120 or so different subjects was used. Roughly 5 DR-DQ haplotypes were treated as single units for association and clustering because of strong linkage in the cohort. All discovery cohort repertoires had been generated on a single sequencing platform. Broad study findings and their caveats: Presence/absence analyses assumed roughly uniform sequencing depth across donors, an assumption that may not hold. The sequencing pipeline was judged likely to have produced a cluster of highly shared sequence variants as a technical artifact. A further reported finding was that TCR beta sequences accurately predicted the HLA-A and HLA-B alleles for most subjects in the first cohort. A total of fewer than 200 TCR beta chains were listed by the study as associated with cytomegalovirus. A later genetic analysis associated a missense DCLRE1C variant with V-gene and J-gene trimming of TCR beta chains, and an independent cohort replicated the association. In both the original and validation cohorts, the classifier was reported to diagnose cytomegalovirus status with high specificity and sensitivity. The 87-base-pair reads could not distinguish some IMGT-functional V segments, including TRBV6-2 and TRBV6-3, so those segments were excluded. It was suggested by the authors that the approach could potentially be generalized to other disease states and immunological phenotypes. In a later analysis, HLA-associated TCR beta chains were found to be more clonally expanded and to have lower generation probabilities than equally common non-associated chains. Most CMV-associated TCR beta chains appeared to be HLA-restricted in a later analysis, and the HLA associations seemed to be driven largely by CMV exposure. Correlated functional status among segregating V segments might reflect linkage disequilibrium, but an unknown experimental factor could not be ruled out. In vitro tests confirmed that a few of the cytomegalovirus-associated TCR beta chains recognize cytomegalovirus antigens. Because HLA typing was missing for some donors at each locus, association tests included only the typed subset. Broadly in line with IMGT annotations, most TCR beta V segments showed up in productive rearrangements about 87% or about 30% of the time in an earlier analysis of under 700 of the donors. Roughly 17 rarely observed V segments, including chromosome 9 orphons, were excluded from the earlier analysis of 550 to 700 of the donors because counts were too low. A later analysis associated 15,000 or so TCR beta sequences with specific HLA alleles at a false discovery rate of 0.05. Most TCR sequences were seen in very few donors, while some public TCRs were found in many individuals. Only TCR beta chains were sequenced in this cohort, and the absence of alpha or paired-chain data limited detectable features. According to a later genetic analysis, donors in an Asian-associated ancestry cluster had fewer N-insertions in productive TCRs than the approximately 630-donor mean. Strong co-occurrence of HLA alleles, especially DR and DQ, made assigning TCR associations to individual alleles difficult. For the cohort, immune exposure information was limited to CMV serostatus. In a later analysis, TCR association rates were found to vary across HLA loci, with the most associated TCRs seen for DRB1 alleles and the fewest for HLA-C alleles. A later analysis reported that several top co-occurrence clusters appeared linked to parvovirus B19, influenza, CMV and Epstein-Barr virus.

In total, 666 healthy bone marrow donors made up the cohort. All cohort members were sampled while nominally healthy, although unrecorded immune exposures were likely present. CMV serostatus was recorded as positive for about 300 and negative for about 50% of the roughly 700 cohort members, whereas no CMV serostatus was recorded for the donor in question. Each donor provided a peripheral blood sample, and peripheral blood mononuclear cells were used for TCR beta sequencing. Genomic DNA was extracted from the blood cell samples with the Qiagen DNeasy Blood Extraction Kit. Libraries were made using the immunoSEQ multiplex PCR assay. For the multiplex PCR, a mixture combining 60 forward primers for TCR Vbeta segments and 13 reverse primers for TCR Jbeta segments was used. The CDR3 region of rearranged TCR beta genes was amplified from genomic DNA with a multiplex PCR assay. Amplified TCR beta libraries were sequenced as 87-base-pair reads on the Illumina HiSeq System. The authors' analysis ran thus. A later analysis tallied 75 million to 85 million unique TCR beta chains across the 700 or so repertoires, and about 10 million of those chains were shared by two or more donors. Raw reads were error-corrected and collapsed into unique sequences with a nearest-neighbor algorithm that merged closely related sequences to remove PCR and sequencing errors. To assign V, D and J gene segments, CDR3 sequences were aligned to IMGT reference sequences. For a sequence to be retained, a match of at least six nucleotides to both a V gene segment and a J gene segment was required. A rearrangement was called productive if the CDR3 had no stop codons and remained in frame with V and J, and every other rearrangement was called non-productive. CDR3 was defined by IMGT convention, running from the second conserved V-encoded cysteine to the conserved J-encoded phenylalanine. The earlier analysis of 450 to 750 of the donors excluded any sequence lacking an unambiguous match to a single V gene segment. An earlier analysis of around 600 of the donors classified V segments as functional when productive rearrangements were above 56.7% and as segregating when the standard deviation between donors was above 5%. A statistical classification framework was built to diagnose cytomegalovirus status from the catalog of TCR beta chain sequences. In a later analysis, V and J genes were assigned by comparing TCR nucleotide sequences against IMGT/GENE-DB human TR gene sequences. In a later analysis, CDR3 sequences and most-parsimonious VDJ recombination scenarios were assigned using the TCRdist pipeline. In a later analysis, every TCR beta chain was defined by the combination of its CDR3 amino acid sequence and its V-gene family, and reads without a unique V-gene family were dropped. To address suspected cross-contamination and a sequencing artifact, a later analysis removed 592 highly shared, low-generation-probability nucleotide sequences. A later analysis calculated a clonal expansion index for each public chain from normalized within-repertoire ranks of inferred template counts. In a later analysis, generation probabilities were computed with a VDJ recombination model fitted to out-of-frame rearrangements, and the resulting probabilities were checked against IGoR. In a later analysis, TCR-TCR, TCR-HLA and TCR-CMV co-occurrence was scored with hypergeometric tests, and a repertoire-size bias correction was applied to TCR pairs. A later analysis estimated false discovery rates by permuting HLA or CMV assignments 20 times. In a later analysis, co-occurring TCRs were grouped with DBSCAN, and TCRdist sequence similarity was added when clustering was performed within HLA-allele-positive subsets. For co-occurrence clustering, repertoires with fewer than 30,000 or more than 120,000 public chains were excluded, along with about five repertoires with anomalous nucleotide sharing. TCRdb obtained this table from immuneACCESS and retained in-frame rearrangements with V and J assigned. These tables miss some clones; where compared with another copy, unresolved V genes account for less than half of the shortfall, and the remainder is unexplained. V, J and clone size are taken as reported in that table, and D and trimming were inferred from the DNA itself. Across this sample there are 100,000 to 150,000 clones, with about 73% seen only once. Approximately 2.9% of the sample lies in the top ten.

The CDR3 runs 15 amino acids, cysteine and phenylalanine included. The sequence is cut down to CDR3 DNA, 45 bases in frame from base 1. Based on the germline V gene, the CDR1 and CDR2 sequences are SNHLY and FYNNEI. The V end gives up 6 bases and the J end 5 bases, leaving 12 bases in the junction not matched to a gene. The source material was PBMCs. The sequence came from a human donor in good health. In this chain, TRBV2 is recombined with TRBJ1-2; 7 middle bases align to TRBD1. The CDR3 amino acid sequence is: CASSRDSLSGYGYTF. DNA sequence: TGTGCCAGCAGCCGGGACAGCTTATCAGGGTATGGCTACACCTTC.